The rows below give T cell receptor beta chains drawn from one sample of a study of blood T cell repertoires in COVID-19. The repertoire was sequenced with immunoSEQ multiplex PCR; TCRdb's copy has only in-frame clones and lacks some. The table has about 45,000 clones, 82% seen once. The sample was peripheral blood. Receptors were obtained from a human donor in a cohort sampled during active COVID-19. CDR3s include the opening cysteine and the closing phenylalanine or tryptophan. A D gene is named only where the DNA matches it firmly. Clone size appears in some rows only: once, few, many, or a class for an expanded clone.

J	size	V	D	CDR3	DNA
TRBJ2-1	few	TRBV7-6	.	CASSPTEVGWEQFF	TGTGCCAGCAGCCCGACTGAGGTCGGGTGGGAGCAGTTCTTC
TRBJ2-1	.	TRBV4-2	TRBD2	CASSQAPIAGVNEQFF	TGTGCCAGCAGCCAAGCCCCGATAGCGGGAGTTAATGAGCAGTTCTTC
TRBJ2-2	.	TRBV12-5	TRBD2	CASGLVMGTSSGGELFF	TGTGCTAGTGGTTTGGTAATGGGGACTAGCTCTGGCGGGGAGCTGTTTTTT
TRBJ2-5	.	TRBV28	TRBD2	CASSLSGRETQYF	TGTGCCAGCAGCCTTAGCGGGAGGGAGACCCAGTACTTC
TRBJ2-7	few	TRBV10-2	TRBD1	CASSESFRGQGSYEQYF	TGCGCCAGCAGTGAGTCGTTTAGGGGACAGGGCTCCTACGAGCAGTACTTC
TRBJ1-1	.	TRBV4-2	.	CASSQDRDGTEAFF	TGTGCCAGCAGCCAAGACAGGGATGGCACTGAAGCTTTCTTT
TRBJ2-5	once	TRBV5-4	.	CATRAPRGETQYF	TGTGCCACCAGGGCCCCTCGGGGGGAGACCCAGTACTTC
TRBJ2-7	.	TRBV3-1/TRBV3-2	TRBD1	CASSLGGPLYEQYF	TGTGCCAGCAGTCTAGGGGGCCCCCTATACGAGCAGTACTTC
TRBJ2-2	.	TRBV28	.	CASSFVADFTGELFF	TGTGCCAGCAGTTTCGTAGCGGATTTCACCGGGGAGCTGTTTTTT
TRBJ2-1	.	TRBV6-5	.	CASSYAFTGLYNEQFF	TGTGCCAGCAGTTATGCATTTACAGGTTTATACAATGAGCAGTTCTTC
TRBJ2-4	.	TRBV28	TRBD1	CASSQTGGRENIQYF	TGTGCCAGCAGCCAAACAGGGGGCCGGGAAAACATTCAGTACTTC
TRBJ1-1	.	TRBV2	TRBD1	CASSHRQGTNTEAFF	TGTGCCAGCAGTCACAGACAGGGGACGAACACTGAAGCTTTCTTT
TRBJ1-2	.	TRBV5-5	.	CASFGQQGPWYGYTF	TGTGCCAGCTTCGGCCAACAGGGCCCTTGGTATGGCTACACCTTC
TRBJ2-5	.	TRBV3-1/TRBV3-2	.	CASSQSSQETQYF	TGTGCCAGCAGCCAATCCTCCCAAGAGACCCAGTACTTC
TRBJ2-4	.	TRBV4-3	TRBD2	CASSHLRPGGLAKNIQYF	TGCGCCAGCAGCCACCTTAGGCCGGGGGGGCTAGCCAAAAACATTCAGTACTTC